This TCR beta chain emerged from a study of T cell repertoires in cytomegalovirus infection. Across the study: It can be stated that public TCR beta signatures indicated CMV infection as well as a matching HLA type.

TCRdb called the reads again in MiXCR, with one record for every CDR3 protein. The sample yields about 320,000 distinct CDR3 sequences, more than 8% seen once. The study, taken as a whole, reports: The study found HLA-C-restricted CMV-specific TCR beta clonotypes dominating the ex vivo response. People with CMV and the relevant HLA were identified by cumulative public TCR beta family frequency.

Details on this clonotype: Its target is unknown.

The CDR3 consists of 14 residues. The germline V gene has CDR1 SGHTA and CDR2 FQGNSA. Trimming at V came to 5 bases and at J to 5 bases, leaving 6 bases not matched to a gene. Sequencing was carried out using PBMCs. The chain joins TRBV7-2 to TRBJ2-5, with 9 bases that match TRBD2. This clonotype was sampled from a human donor in good health (CMV status not recorded). Some clones in this sample may be carry-over from other donors' samples. The CDR3 coding sequence is TGTGCCAGCAGCCAGCGGGGGGCCGGGGAGACCCAGTACTTC. It specifies CASSQRGAGETQYF. The variable domain in full, completed from reference TRBV7-2 and TRBJ2-5, reads GAGVSQSPSNKVTEKGKDVELRCDPISGHTALYWYRQSLGQGLEFLIYFQGNSAPDKSGLPSDRFSAERTGGSVSTLTIQRTQQEDSAVYLCASSQRGAGETQYFGPGTRLLVL.